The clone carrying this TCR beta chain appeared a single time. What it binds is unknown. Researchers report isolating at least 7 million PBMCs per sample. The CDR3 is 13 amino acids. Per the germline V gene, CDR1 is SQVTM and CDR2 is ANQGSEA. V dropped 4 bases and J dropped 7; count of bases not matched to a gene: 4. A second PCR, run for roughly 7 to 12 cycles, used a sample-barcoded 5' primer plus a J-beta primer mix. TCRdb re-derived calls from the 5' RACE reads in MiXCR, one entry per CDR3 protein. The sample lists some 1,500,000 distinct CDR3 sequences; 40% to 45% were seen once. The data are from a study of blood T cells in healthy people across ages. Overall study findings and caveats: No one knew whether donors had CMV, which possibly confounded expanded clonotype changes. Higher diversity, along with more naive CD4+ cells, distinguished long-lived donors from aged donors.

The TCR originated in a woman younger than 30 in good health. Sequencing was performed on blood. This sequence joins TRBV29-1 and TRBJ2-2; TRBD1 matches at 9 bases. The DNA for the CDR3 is TGCAGCGTTGGTGACAGGGGGAACGGGGAGCTGTTTTTT. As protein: CSVGDRGNGELFF.